These 18 T cell receptor beta chains share one sample of origin, sequenced in a study of T-cell reconstitution after alpha-beta-depleted transplantation in children. TCRbeta library construction was performed incorporating unique molecular identifiers. Each CDR3 protein gets one entry after TCRdb re-called the PCR reads with MiXCR. Among approximately 300,000 distinct CDR3 sequences, about 9.4% were seen once, and the ten largest hold less than 9%. Sequenced here: PBMCs, sampled before TCRalphabeta/CD19-depleted stem cell transplant. The receptors originated from a boy in the first two years of life with acute myeloid leukemia, due to receive a stem cell transplant.

Comments on this clonotype: Here the CDR3 omits its conserved ending phenylalanine or tryptophan, so a read error is the likely source. Because the CDR3's place on the DNA is in doubt, the DNA is left out and the CDR3 is given as listed by TCRdb. This rearrangement joins TRBV13 to TRBJ2-7; the D call in the table, TRBD1, was not verified against the DNA. The V gene's germline CDR1 is PRHDT and CDR2 FYEKMQ (reference sequence). The CDR3 sequence runs 12 residues, both termini included. CDR3 sequence: CASSPTGGQERL.

This clonotype was counted a few times. The rearrangement joins TRBV27 to TRBJ2-7, with 12 nucleotides matching TRBD1. CDR1 is MNHEY and CDR2 is SMNVEV in the germline V gene (reference sequence). The length of the CDR3 is 16 residues. The V segment lost 5 bases and the J segment 5 bases; nucleotides outside the gene matches: 10. The CDR3 region is CASSLGPGTGGHEQYF. CDR3 coding DNA: TGTGCCAGCAGTCTTGGCCCCGGGACAGGGGGCCACGAGCAGTACTTC.

This clonotype turned up a few times. V gene TRBV28 combines with J gene TRBJ2-1; D is possibly TRBD1 (7 bases). Germline V gene sequence: CDR1 MDHEN, CDR2 SYDVKM. The CDR3 runs 15 residues. Trimming cost V 6 bases and J 4 bases, with 16 bases left between them. CDR3 coding DNA: TGTGCCAGCAGCCCGCGGGACAGATGGTACAATGAGCAGTTCTTC. Its protein product is CASSPRDRWYNEQFF.

This clonotype was observed many times. The chain couples TRBV12-3 or TRBV12-4 to TRBJ1-2; 7 positions match TRBD1. The CDR3 contains 15 residues. J gave up 5 bases and V 8 bases, and 14 bases lay outside the gene matches. The DNA of the CDR3 is TGTGCCAGCCGATCGGGGACAGCCGCTGGGTATGGCTACACCTTC. Translating gives CASRSGTAAGYGYTF.

As concerns this clonotype: This may stem from a read error, because a much larger clone lies one nucleotide away. This sequence joins TRBV5-1 and TRBJ2-5, with 8 bases matching TRBD1. The CDR3 contains 15 residues. Germline V gene sequence: CDR1 SGHRS, CDR2 YFSETQ. CDR3 in amino acids: CASSLAGTGQETQHF. DNA of the CDR3: TGCGCCAGCAGCTTGGCCGGGACAGGTCAAGAGACCCAGCACTTC.

This clonotype was counted many times. The gene calls are TRBV7-6 and TRBJ2-1; D is unresolved. Per the germline V gene, CDR1 is SGHVS and CDR2 is FNYEAQ. The CDR3 is made up of 13 amino acids. Trimming removed 3 bases from V and 7 bases from J, with 10 bases in between. The CDR3 is CASSFVYNNEQFF. CDR3 DNA sequence: TGTGCCAGCAGCTTCGTCTACAATAATGAGCAGTTCTTC. Variable domain in full (rest from reference TRBV7-6 and TRBJ2-1): GAGVSQSPRYKVTKRGQDVALRCDPISGHVSLYWYRQALGQGPEFLTYFNYEAQQDKSGLPNDRFSAERPEGSISTLTIQRTEQRDSAMYRCASSFVYNNEQFFGPGTRLTVL.

This clonotype occurred many times. This sequence joins TRBV20-1 and TRBJ2-7, with D unclear. The CDR3 loop spans 15 amino acids. The V end lost 6 bases, the J end lost 4 bases, and 22 bases lay between the germline ends. Germline assignment: CDR1 DFQATT and CDR2 SNEGSKA (reference sequence). The CDR3 sequence is CSALGDTPNPYEQYF. Here the CDR3 DNA reads TGCAGTGCGCTGGGCGACACTCCCAACCCTTACGAGCAGTACTTC.

This clonotype was seen many times. J is TRBJ2-1 and V is TRBV24-1; D could derive from TRBD1 or TRBD2 (5 bases each). CDR1 and CDR2 (germline): KGHDR, SFDVKD. CDR3 length: 14 residues. V lost 0 bases and J lost 8, with 10 bases in between. The CDR3 region is CATSDLWGNDEQFF. The CDR3 nucleotides read TGTGCCACCAGTGATTTGTGGGGGAATGATGAGCAGTTCTTC.

This clonotype occurred many times. V and J are TRBV5-5 and TRBJ2-1; D is ambiguous. There are 11 residues in the CDR3. Per germline, CDR1 SGHKS and CDR2 YYEKEE (reference sequence). Trimming stripped 6 bases from V and 5 bases from J, with 6 bases between. Written as DNA, the CDR3 is TGTGCCAGCACCCTTAACAATGAGCAGTTCTTC. Translation: CASTLNNEQFF.

This clonotype was counted ten times or more. J is TRBJ2-3 and V is TRBV20-1; no firm D call. V dropped 5 bases and J dropped 6 bases, with 9 bases sitting between them. From germline, CDR1 is DFQATT and CDR2 SNEGSKA (reference sequence). CDR3 size: 11 residues. The CDR3 coding sequence is TGCAGTGCTCCCCCCACCGATACGCAGTATTTT. It yields the protein CSAPPTDTQYF.

The table lists this clonotype with many counts. This chain joins TRBV4-2 and TRBJ2-1; D is perhaps TRBD2 (6 bases). CDR1 is LGHNA and CDR2 is YNFKEQ in the germline V gene. The V and J ends lost 4 bases and 0 bases respectively, with 13 bases between them. The CDR3 consists of 16 residues. DNA of the CDR3: TGTGCCAGCAGCCCCCCCGGGACTGGCTCCTACAATGAGCAGTTCTTC. Its translation is CASSPPGTGSYNEQFF.

This clonotype was counted at least ten times. The J gene is TRBJ1-5, the V gene TRBV6-5; D perhaps matches TRBD1 (5 bases). Germline V gene data show CDR1 as MNHEY and CDR2 as SVGAGI. This CDR3 comprises 12 residues. The ends were cut back, 8 bases at V and 3 bases at J, with 8 bases in the middle. CDR3 protein: CASRRVNQPQHF. The CDR3 bases are TGTGCCAGCCGCAGGGTCAATCAGCCCCAGCATTTT.

This clonotype appeared a few times. The chain carries TRBV18 and TRBJ2-7; 8 bases agree with TRBD1. V trimming: 3 bases; J trimming: 4 bases; junction bases outside the gene matches: 11. The CDR3 is 16 residues long. Germline CDR1 reads KGHSH; CDR2 reads LQKENI. The CDR3 here is CASSPGQGEAGYEQYF. The CDR3 DNA follows: TGTGCCAGCTCACCTGGACAGGGCGAGGCGGGGTACGAGCAGTACTTC.

This clonotype occurred many times. The chain carries TRBV7-2 and TRBJ1-6, with a weak D call TRBD1 (6 bases). The germline CDR1 and CDR2 sequences are SGHTA and FQGNSA. V lost 3 bases and J 7 bases, leaving 16 bases between the germline ends. The CDR3 is 16 amino acids. CDR3 amino acids: CASSFYDRRQNSPLHF. CDR3 nucleotide sequence: TGTGCCAGCAGCTTCTACGACAGGCGACAAAATTCACCCCTCCACTTT. The full variable domain, completed using reference TRBV7-2 and TRBJ1-6, is GAGVSQSPSNKVTEKGKDVELRCDPISGHTALYWYRQSLGQGLEFLIYFQGNSAPDKSGLPSDRFSAERTGGSVSTLTIQRTQQEDSAVYLCASSFYDRRQNSPLHFGNGTRLTVT.

This clonotype was seen repeatedly, ten times or more. The rearrangement links TRBV24-1 to TRBJ2-5; the match to TRBD1 covers 7 bases. The ends lost 4 bases at V and 5 bases at J; junction bases unmatched: 6. Germline V gene data show CDR1 as KGHDR and CDR2 as SFDVKD. The CDR3 covers 14 residues. CDR3 region: CATSDLGQDETQYF. The CDR3 coding sequence is TGTGCCACCAGTGACCTCGGACAGGACGAGACCCAGTACTTC.

In this sample, this clonotype turned up many times. The V call is TRBV12-3 or TRBV12-4, the J call TRBJ2-5, with 10 nucleotides matching TRBD2. Trimming removed 6 bases from V and 4 bases from J; junction bases left unmatched: 5. CDR3 length: 14 residues. CDR3 in amino acids: CASRRAGGRETQYF. The CDR3 DNA reads as TGTGCCAGCAGGCGAGCGGGAGGGCGAGAGACCCAGTACTTC.

In this sample, this clonotype turned up many times. J is TRBJ2-3 and V is TRBV5-1; 8 bases are a match to TRBD1. Germline-derived CDR1 and CDR2 are SGHRS and YFSETQ. V trimming: 4 bases; J trimming: 13 bases; junction bases outside the gene matches: 5. The CDR3 is 11 amino acids. The CDR3, as DNA: TGCGCCAGCAGCCTCGGACAGGGAGAGTATTTT. Its protein is CASSLGQGEYF.

This clonotype was recorded many times. This chain uses TRBV19 with TRBJ2-1, with D uncertain. Germline CDR1 and CDR2: LNHDA and SQIVND (reference sequence). CDR3 length: 15 residues. The V end was cut by 1 base, the J end by 1 base, with 8 bases between. The CDR3 loop is CASSIAPASYNEQFF. The CDR3 DNA reads TGTGCCAGTAGTATAGCCCCAGCTTCCTACAATGAGCAGTTCTTC.